Listed below are T cell receptor beta chains from one sample, sequenced in a study of cytomegalovirus exposure and HLA in healthy donors. Produced via immunoSEQ multiplex PCR; TCRdb's table is partial and in-frame only. Of tens of thousands of clones in the sample, around 66% were seen once. Sequenced sample: PBMCs. These receptors all come from a man aged 55 to 69 in good health and CMV-seropositive. Each CDR3 is given without its conserved first and last residue.

CDR3 length	J gene	V gene	CDR3 protein
11	TRBJ1-2	TRBV5-4	ASSLGTGVGYT
9	TRBJ2-1	TRBV2	ASSLYNEQF
10	TRBJ1-1	TRBV2	ASRGDSWTAF
14	TRBJ2-2	TRBV11-3	ASSLGTGDNTGELF
13	TRBJ2-1	TRBV30	AWTAGTSGYNEQF
14	TRBJ2-5	TRBV6-1	ASSDRIAGGGKTQY
14	TRBJ2-3	TRBV11-2	ASSFSGTAWGDTQY
13	TRBJ2-3	TRBV27	ASSYWRGATDTQY
15	TRBJ1-1	TRBV5-1	ASSRDPRTAKNTEAF
11	TRBJ1-2	TRBV6-5	ASSYDLTLGYT
14	TRBJ2-7	TRBV5-1	ASSFRAGGLSYEQY
12	NA	TRBV19	ASSIRTGGYEQY
11	TRBJ2-5	TRBV5-6	ASSLRGQETQY
14	TRBJ2-5	TRBV7-9	ASSAGLAGPGETQY
16	TRBJ1-6	TRBV11-2	ASSQRTAALGVNSPLH
13	TRBJ2-7	TRBV28	ASFPWTSGSREQY
12	TRBJ1-1	TRBV6-5	ASSELRLNTEAF